A single sample is the source of the 2 T cell receptor beta chains below, sequenced in a study of identical twins. In TCRdb, the 5' RACE reads were re-called with MiXCR into one record per CDR3 protein. The sample lists 1,800,000 or so distinct CDR3 sequences, under 35% occurring once. Material: cord blood. These receptors came from a newborn girl in good health.

A few counts support this clonotype. The chain carries TRBV28 and TRBJ1-6, with a possible D match to TRBD1 (6 bases). The CDR3 runs 15 residues. Germline V gene sequence: CDR1 MDHEN, CDR2 SYDVKM. The V gene lost 2 bases and the J gene lost 7 bases, with 12 bases spanning the gap. The CDR3 is CASSLAGVANSPLHF. In DNA, the CDR3 is TGTGCCAGCAGTTTAGCAGGGGTCGCGAATTCACCCCTCCACTTT.

The chain carries TRBV6-1 and TRBJ2-7; D may be TRBD1 or TRBD2 (5 bases each). V lost 3 bases and J 0 bases, leaving 12 bases between the germline ends. CDR3 length: 15 amino acids. Germline V gene sequence: CDR1 MNHNS, CDR2 SASEGT. CDR3 residues: CASSDPGRASYEQYF. The CDR3 nucleotides are TGTGCCAGCAGTGACCCGGGACGAGCCTCCTACGAGCAGTACTTC.